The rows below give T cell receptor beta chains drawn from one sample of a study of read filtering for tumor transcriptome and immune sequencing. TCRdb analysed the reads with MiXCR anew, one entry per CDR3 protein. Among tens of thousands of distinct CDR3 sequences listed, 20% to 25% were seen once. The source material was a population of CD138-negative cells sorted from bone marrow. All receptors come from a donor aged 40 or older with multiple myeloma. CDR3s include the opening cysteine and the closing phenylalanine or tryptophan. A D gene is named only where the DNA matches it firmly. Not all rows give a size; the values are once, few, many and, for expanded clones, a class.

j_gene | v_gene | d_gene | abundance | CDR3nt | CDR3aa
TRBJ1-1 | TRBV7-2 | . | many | TGTGCCAGCAGCCGGGACGGGAACACTGAAGCTTTCTTT | CASSRDGNTEAFF
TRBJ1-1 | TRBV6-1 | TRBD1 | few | TGTGCCAGCACGACAGACCGGGACAGGGTCACTGAAGCTTTCTTT | CASTTDRDRVTEAFF
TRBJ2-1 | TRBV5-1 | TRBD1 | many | TGCGCCAGCAGCCTAGACAGGGGGCGTGCGGGAGAGCAGTTCTTC | CASSLDRGRAGEQFF
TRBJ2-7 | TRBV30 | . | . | TGTGCCTGGAATGTAGGGCTTTACGAGCAGTACTTC | CAWNVGLYEQYF
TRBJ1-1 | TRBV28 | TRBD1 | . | TGTGCCAGCAGTTTATTAAGGGGGCGAACTGAAGCTCTCTTT | CASSLLRGRTEALF
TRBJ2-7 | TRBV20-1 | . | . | TGTAGTGCTAGAGATCCCCTACAACTACGCCACTTCTACGAGCAGTACTTC | CSARDPLQLRHFYEQYF
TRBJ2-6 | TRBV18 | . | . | TGTGCCAGCCCACCGATGTCGGTCTCTGGGGCCAACGTCCTGACTTTC | CASPPMSVSGANVLTF
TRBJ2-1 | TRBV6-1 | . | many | TGTGCCAGCAGACAACAGCCCGTACAAGGTGAGCAGTTCTTC | CASRQQPVQGEQFF
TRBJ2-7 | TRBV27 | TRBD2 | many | TGTGCCAGCAGTGACGACCCCAGACTAGCGGGGGCCAACGAGCAGTACTTC | CASSDDPRLAGANEQYF
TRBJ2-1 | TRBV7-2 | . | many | TGTGCCAGCAGCCGTTTATCTGGCAATGAGCAGTTCTTC | CASSRLSGNEQFF
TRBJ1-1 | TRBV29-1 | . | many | TGCAGCGTTGAATATAGGGGGTTAACTGAAGCTTTCTTT | CSVEYRGLTEAFF
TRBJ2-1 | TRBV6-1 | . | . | TGTGCCAGCAGTGAAACAGGTACCAGCGTGCAGTTCTTC | CASSETGTSVQFF
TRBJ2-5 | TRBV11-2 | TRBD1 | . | TGTGCCAGCAGCACAGCCCCCCCGGGGACAGGGGGTTGGGAGATCCAGTACTTC | CASSTAPPGTGGWEIQYF
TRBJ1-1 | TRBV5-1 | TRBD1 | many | TGCGCCAGCAGAAGCGGACAGGGGGCATTGGGAACTGAAGCTTTCTTT | CASRSGQGALGTEAFF
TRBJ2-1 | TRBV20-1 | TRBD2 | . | TGCAGTGCGCCTAGCGGGGGGGCAGATGAGCAGTTCTTC | CSAPSGGADEQFF
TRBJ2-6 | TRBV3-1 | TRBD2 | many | TGTGCCAGCAGCCAAGCCGGGGGGGTCTCTGGGGCCAACGCCCTGACTTTC | CASSQAGGVSGANALTF
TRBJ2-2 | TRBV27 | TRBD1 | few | TGTGCCAGCAGTTCGACAGGGGGCGTCACCGGGGAGCTGTTTTTT | CASSSTGGVTGELFF
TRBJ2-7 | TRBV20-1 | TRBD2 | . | TGCAGTGCTAGAGATCCAACAGGGGGACTAGCGGGGGGAAATTACGAGCAGTACTTC | CSARDPTGGLAGGNYEQYF
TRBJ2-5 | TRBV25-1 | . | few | TGTGCCAGCAGTGATGTGGGGCAGACCCAAGAGACCCAGTACTTC | CASSDVGQTQETQYF
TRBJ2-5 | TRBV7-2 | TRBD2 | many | TGTGCCAGCAGCTTCGGACTAGCTTTGGAGACCCAGTACTTC | CASSFGLALETQYF
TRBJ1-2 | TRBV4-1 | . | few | TGCGCCAGCAGCCAAGATAGGGGTTCTGGCTACACCTTC | CASSQDRGSGYTF
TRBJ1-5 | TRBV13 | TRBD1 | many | TGTGCCAGCAGCTCACAGGGGAGCAATCAGCCCCAGCATTTT | CASSSQGSNQPQHF
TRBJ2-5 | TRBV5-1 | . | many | TGCGCCAGCAGCTATGCGGGGGCCGATGGGGAGACCCAGTACTTC | CASSYAGADGETQYF
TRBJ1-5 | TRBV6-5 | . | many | TGTGCCAGCAGCTTAAACAGCAATAGCAATCAGCCCCAGCATTTT | CASSLNSNSNQPQHF
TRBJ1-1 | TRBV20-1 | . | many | TGCAGTGCTAGAGGGGACACTGAAGCTTTCTTT | CSARGDTEAFF
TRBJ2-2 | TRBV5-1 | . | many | TGCGCCAGCAGCTTGGGTGGCGGACCGAACACCGGGGAGCTGTTTTTT | CASSLGGGPNTGELFF
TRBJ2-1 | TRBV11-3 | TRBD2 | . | TGTGCCAGCAGCTTAAGGGGGACTAGCGGGGGCCGCTACAATGAGCAGCTCTTC | CASSLRGTSGGRYNEQLF
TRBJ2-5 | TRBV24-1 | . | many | TGTGCCACCAGTGATCCGACTGGGGGGCACCAAGAGACCCAGTACTTC | CATSDPTGGHQETQYF
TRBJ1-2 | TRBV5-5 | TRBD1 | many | TGTGCCAGCAGCTTGGAGCCGGGACAGACTTTCGGCTACACCTTC | CASSLEPGQTFGYTF
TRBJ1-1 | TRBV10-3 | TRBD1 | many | TGTGCCATCATCCCTACAGGGGGTACTGAAGCTTTCTTT | CAIIPTGGTEAFF
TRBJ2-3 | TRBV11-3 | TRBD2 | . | TGTGCCAGCAGCCGGGGAAGGACTAGCGGGGAACGAGGAGGTACGCAGTATTTT | CASSRGRTSGERGGTQYF
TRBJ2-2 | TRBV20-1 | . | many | TGCAGTGGCGGGACCGCGAACACCGGGGAGCTGTTTTTT | CSGGTANTGELFF
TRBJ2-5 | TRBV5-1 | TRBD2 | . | TGCGCCAGCAGCTTAAAACTAGCGGGGGGGCCCAAAGGGACCCAGTACTTC | CASSLKLAGGPKGTQYF
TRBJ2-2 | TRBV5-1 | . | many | TGCGCCAGCAGCTTGGGTCGGGAGAATACCGGGGAGCTGTTTTTT | CASSLGRENTGELFF
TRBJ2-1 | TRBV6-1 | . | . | TGTGCCAGCAGAGGATTGGGACTGGCGGGAAATGAGCAGTTCTTC | CASRGLGLAGNEQFF
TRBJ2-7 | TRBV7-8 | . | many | TGTGCCAGCAGCCTAGACTACGAGCAGTACTTC | CASSLDYEQYF
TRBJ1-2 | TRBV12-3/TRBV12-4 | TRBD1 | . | TGTGCCAGCAGTTTTCAGGGGGCTAATGGCTACACCTTC | CASSFQGANGYTF
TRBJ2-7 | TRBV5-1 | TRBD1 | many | TGCGCCAGCAGCTCCCCCGGGACAGTCTCCTACGAGCAGTACTTC | CASSSPGTVSYEQYF
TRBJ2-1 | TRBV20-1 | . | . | TGCAGCCTGCACGGTTTTTCCTACAATGATCAGTTCTTC | CSLHGFSYNDQFF
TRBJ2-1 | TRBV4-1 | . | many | TGCGCCAGCAGCCAAGATCAGATAGTGTACGGCAATGAGCAGTTCTTC | CASSQDQIVYGNEQFF
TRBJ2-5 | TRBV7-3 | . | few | TGTGCCAGCAGCTTAAGGGGAAGTGAGACCCAGTACTTC | CASSLRGSETQYF
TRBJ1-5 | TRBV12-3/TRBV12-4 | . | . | TGTGCCAGCGCGCAGCGCAATCAGCCCCAGCATTTT | CASAQRNQPQHF
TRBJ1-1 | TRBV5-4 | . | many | TGTGCCAGCAGCGAGAGGCAGGGGATCACTGAAGCTTTCTTT | CASSERQGITEAFF
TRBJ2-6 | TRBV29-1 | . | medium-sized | TGCAGCGTTGATTCTGGGGCCAACGTCCTGACTTTC | CSVDSGANVLTF
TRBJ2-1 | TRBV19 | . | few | TGTGCCAGTAGTATGGAGGGGAGTATGTACAATGAGCAGTTCTTC | CASSMEGSMYNEQFF
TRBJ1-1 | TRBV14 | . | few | TGTGCCAGCAGCCAAGAAGGTTTCACAGACCCTTTCTTT | CASSQEGFTDPFF
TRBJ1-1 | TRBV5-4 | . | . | TGCGACAGCAGCACTCTTGAGTTTAGCTCTGAAGCTTTCTTT | CDSSTLEFSSEAFF
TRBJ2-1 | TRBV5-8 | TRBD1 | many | TGTGCCAGCAGCTTGTGGGACAGGGGTGGCAATGAGCAGTTCTTC | CASSLWDRGGNEQFF
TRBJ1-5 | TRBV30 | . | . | TGTGCCTGGAGTGACGGGGGACTGGGAATTCAGCCCCAGCATTTT | CAWSDGGLGIQPQHF
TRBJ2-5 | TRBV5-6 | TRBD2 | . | TGTGCCAGCAGCGCCGGGACTAGCTCCTCGGAGACCCAGTACTTC | CASSAGTSSSETQYF
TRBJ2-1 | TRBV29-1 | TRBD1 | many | TGCAGCGGGACAGGGCCCCGCTCCTACAATGAGCAGTTCTTC | CSGTGPRSYNEQFF
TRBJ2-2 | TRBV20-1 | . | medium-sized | TGCAGTGCTAGAGGGGTGACCGGGGAGCTGTTTTTT | CSARGVTGELFF
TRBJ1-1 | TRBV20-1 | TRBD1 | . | TGCAGTGCTAGACGGGACAGTTTGAACACTGAAGCTTTCTTT | CSARRDSLNTEAFF
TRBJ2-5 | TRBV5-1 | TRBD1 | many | TGCGCCAGCAGCTTGGGACAGGGGGCGGCCTTAGAGACCCAGTACTTC | CASSLGQGAALETQYF
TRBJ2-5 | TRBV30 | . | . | TGTGCCTGGAGTGTAAGCAGGGTAGAGACCCAGTACTTC | CAWSVSRVETQYF
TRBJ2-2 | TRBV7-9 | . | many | TGTGCCAGCAGCCGGTCACCGGACACCGGGGAGCTGTTTTTT | CASSRSPDTGELFF
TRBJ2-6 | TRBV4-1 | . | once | TGCGCCAGCAGCGTATACAGGGCTTCTGGGGCCAACGTCCTGATCTTC | CASSVYRASGANVLIF
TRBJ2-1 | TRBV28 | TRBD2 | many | TGTGCCAGCAGTTTGAGACTAGCGGGGATGAAAGGGGACAATGAGCAGTTCTTC | CASSLRLAGMKGDNEQFF
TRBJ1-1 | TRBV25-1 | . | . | TGTGCCAGCAGTGGCCACCACACTGAAGCTTTCTTT | CASSGHHTEAFF